The subject of this entry is one T cell receptor (beta chain). CDR1 and CDR2 (germline): SGHKS, YYEKEE (reference sequence). The V and J ends lost 2 bases and 3 bases respectively, with 12 bases between them. The CDR3 has 14 residues. Profiling relied on immunoSEQ multiplex PCR, and the TCRdb table lists in-frame clones only, not all of them. The table records 87,000 or so clones, over 90% of them present only once. The entry originates in a study of technical replicates of blood from a handful of donors. The genes are TRBV5-5 and TRBJ2-7; no clear D. This sequence was found in a human donor in good health. Sequencing was done on a sample of T cells isolated from PBMCs. CDR3 DNA sequence: TGTGCCAGCAGCTTCCTTGGAGATTTCTACGAGCAGTACTTC. Its protein is CASSFLGDFYEQYF.